The entry below describes one T cell receptor (beta chain). Per the original methods: For nucleated cells, counts were estimated from reference gene primer amplification. Measured with immunoSEQ multiplex PCR; TCRdb has only the in-frame clones, and not every one. The V and J calls and the clone size are those of that table, but D and trimming were determined from the DNA. Of around 160,000 clones listed, 80% to 95% are singletons. Germline lookup yields CDR1 SEHNR and CDR2 FQNEAQ (reference sequence). The V end lost 4 bases, the J end lost 5 bases, and 11 bases lay between the germline ends. This CDR3 is 13 amino acids long. The entry originates in a study of blood T cell repertoires in COVID-19. Study-level information: PBMCs, B-cell-depleted T cells, or T cells were the source of the cDNA or gDNA that made up the material.

This clonotype was obtained from an older woman with COVID-19, enrolled during active disease. The specimen was peripheral blood. V gene TRBV7-9 combines with J gene TRBJ1-1; D gene uncertain. The DNA of the CDR3 is TGTGCCAGCAGCTCCCTCCCGGGAACTGAAGCTTTCTTT. Its protein product is CASSSLPGTEAFF.